These 2 T cell receptor beta chains share one sample of origin, sequenced in a study of CXCR3-negative and CXCR3-positive naive CD8 T cells. With UMI labels, 5' RACE was used to prepare the TRB cDNA libraries. TCRdb reprocessed the 5' RACE reads, keeping one entry per CDR3 protein, no DNA. This sample's table has about 130,000 distinct CDR3 sequences. Sequencing input: naive CXCR3- CD8+ T cells from blood. The sample's subset: CD45RO-CCR7+CD27+CD95- naive CD8+ T cells lacking CXCR3 (TNR3-). All receptors come from a human donor in good health. Some clones in this sample may be carry-over from other donors' samples.

The J gene is TRBJ1-1, the V gene TRBV4-1; TCRdb outputs TRBD1, but without DNA this stays unchecked. Looked up from germline, CDR1 is MGHRA and CDR2 is YSYEKL. The CDR3 length is 15 residues. The CDR3: CASSQIQAVSTEAFF.

The chain combines TRBV20-1 with TRBJ2-3; TCRdb's D call of TRBD1 is untestable without DNA. Per the germline V gene, CDR1 is DFQATT and CDR2 is SNEGSKA (reference sequence). This CDR3 region has 16 residues. CDR3 region: CSEAPGQGANVDTQYF.